What follows describes a single T cell receptor beta chain. The target antigen is unknown. The germline V gene encodes CDR1 SGHKS and CDR2 YYEKEE (reference sequence). Trimming removed 0 bases from V and 0 bases from J, with 10 bases in between. This CDR3 spans 16 amino acids. This specimen belongs to a study of identical twins. Whole-study findings and limits: Beta clonotypes that were abundant in cord blood contained fewer insertions, a pattern absent from memory repertoires.

A universal primer site was added by template switching, and unique molecular identifiers were carried by the cDNA. Using its own MiXCR run on the 5' RACE reads, TCRdb lists one record per CDR3 protein. The data hold roughly 500,000 distinct CDR3 sequences, with approximately 22% observed a single time. This same sample was also part of a study on T cells expressing NK-cell markers.

The sequencing input was CD4+ T cells sorted from blood. The chain is built from TRBV5-5 and TRBJ2-1; D remains ambiguous. The receptor's source is a woman under 30 in good health. The chain's CDR3 is CASSLAWSTSYNEQFF. CDR3 in DNA: TGTGCCAGCAGCTTGGCATGGTCGACCTCCTACAATGAGCAGTTCTTC.